Sequencing of this T cell receptor beta chain was carried out in a study of T cells in Graves' hyperthyroidism and ophthalmopathy. TCR beta CDR3 sequences were amplified from RNA transcripts. TCR CDR3 underwent first-round RT-PCR with the HTBI primer set. TCRdb reprocessed the multiplex PCR reads with MiXCR, giving one entry per CDR3 protein. The top ten hold less than 8.5% of the sample, which has 500,000 to 800,000 distinct CDR3 sequences, nearly 45% seen once. The table lists this clonotype with many counts. The TCR comes from an adult man with Graves' disease, either hyperthyroidism or ophthalmopathy (not recorded which). Sequences were obtained from peripheral blood or thyroid tissue (not recorded which).

CDR3 sequence (DNA): TGCAGCGTTGTGATCAGGGGGACGAACTATGGCTACACCTTC. As protein: CSVVIRGTNYGYTF. This sequence joins TRBV29-1 and TRBJ1-2; TRBD1 matches 7 bases. Trimming cost V 4 bases and J 2 bases; bases outside gene matches: 7. This CDR3 has 14 amino acids. Per germline, CDR1 SQVTM and CDR2 ANQGSEA.